Listed here are 10 T cell receptor beta chains from one sample, sequenced in a study of blood T cell repertoires in COVID-19. Assay used: immunoSEQ multiplex PCR; TCRdb lists only in-frame clones, some missing. The sample has roughly 260,000 clones, roughly 86% seen once. The sequencing input was peripheral blood. The receptors originated from a middle-aged man who had recovered from COVID-19.

J is TRBJ2-3 and V is TRBV10-3; D possibly corresponds to TRBD1 (5 bases). The CDR3 length is 16 residues. The V and J ends lost 6 bases and 1 base respectively, with 17 bases between them. Looked up from germline, CDR1 is ENHRY and CDR2 is SYGVKD. The CDR3: CAIRISTGSRTDTQYF. CDR3 DNA: TGTGCCATCAGAATATCCACAGGATCCCGCACAGATACGCAGTATTTT.

Here the CDR3 DNA reads TGCAGTGCTAGAGAGGGGCCCGAGCAGTACTTC. Translated, it gives CSAREGPEQYF. The chain combines TRBV20-1 with TRBJ2-7; D may be TRBD1 (5 bases). Trimming stripped 0 bases from V and 6 bases from J, with 6 bases between. Germline V CDR1 and CDR2: DFQATT, SNEGSKA (reference sequence). The CDR3 consists of 11 residues.

This chain links TRBV19 with TRBJ2-1, with TRBD1 as a possible D gene (5 bases). This CDR3 spans 14 amino acids. CDR1 is LNHDA, CDR2 SQIVND, per germline (reference sequence). Trimming cost V 7 bases and J 1 base, with 11 bases left between them. The CDR3 protein is CASMSGQSYNEQFF. The CDR3 DNA follows: TGTGCCAGTATGTCAGGGCAGTCCTACAATGAGCAGTTCTTC.

This chain links TRBV7-2 with TRBJ1-4; D may be TRBD1 (6 bases). The CDR3 is 13 amino acids. V was pared by 7 bases and J by 8 bases, with 14 bases between. The germline V gene has CDR1 SGHTA and CDR2 FQGNSA. CDR3 residues: CASKGGFREKLFF. Here the CDR3 DNA reads TGTGCCAGCAAGGGGGGGTTCCGGGAAAAACTGTTTTTT.

The V call is TRBV20-1, the J call TRBJ1-1, with a weak D call TRBD1 (6 bases). V lost 4 bases, J lost 10 bases, and 13 bases lay in between. Per the germline V gene, CDR1 is DFQATT and CDR2 is SNEGSKA (reference sequence). CDR3 length: 11 residues. The CDR3 coding sequence is TGCAGTGCTACCTTACAGGGTACAGCTTTCTTT. Amino acid sequence: CSATLQGTAFF.

The genes are TRBV5-4 and TRBJ2-3, with 8 bases lining up with TRBD2. This CDR3 region has 16 residues. With V trimmed by 4 bases and J by 4 bases, 11 bases remained unmatched. Germline values: CDR1 SGHNT, CDR2 YYREEE (reference sequence). This chain's CDR3 is CASSRGGGRLADTQYF. The CDR3 DNA reads TGTGCCAGCAGCCGGGGGGGCGGGAGATTGGCAGATACGCAGTATTTT. The full variable domain, in which reference TRBV5-4 and TRBJ2-3 provide the parts outside the CDR3, is ETGVTQSPTHLIKTRGQQVTLRCSSQSGHNTVSWYQQALGQGPQFIFQYYREEENGRGNFPPRFSGLQFPNYSSELNVNALELDDSALYLCASSRGGGRLADTQYFGPGTRLTVL.

This clone was picked up one time. V and J are TRBV7-2 and TRBJ2-2; the D gene is possibly TRBD1 (5 bases). Trimming removed 5 bases at V and 0 bases at J, with 7 bases between. Germline V CDR1 and CDR2: SGHTA, FQGNSA. The CDR3 spans 14 residues. CDR3 DNA sequence: TGTGCCAGCAGCGCACAGGCGAACACCGGGGAGCTGTTTTTT. Protein: CASSAQANTGELFF.

DNA for the CDR3: TGTGCCAGCAGCTTAACTAGCACCCCTACGAGGGGGTACTTC. The encoded protein is CASSLTSTPTRGYF. The chain uses TRBV7-9 and TRBJ2-7; TRBD2 is a possible D gene (6 bases). V lost 2 bases and J 12 bases, leaving 20 bases between the germline ends. Germline assignment: CDR1 SEHNR and CDR2 FQNEAQ (reference sequence). This CDR3 has 14 residues.

The gene calls are TRBV5-4 and TRBJ2-1; TRBD2 matches 8 bases. The CDR3 spans 14 residues. Germline lookup yields CDR1 SGHNT and CDR2 YYREEE (reference sequence). V gave up 5 bases and J gave up 9 bases; unmatched junction bases: 10. The CDR3 sequence: CASSMGGLVPEQFF. As DNA, the CDR3 is TGTGCCAGCAGTATGGGGGGACTAGTCCCTGAGCAGTTCTTC.

This chain links TRBV29-1 with TRBJ2-3; 10 nucleotides align to TRBD1. This CDR3 is built from 12 residues. J gave up 6 bases and V 6 bases, and 3 bases lay outside the gene matches. Germline V gene sequence: CDR1 SQVTM, CDR2 ANQGSEA. The DNA for the CDR3 is TGCAGCGTGGACAGGGGGGACGATACGCAGTATTTT. It encodes CSVDRGDDTQYF.